The clone carrying this T cell receptor (beta chain) occurred once. The assay was immunoSEQ multiplex PCR, and TCRdb's table has in-frame clones only and misses some. The table lists around 100,000 clones, about nine tenths of them singletons, with about 2% in the top ten. The data were obtained in a study of T cell changes during pregnancy in multiple sclerosis. The TCR was taken from a female donor with multiple sclerosis, enrolled in a pregnancy study. The input for sequencing was peripheral blood, taken after pregnancy.

The CDR3 nucleotides read TGTGCCAGCAGCCCCTGGACTAGCGACGAGCAGTACTTC. Its translation: CASSPWTSDEQYF. The chain carries TRBV7-2 and TRBJ2-7, with TRBD2 matching over 9 bases. The junction had 4 bases not matched to a gene; V was cut back by 5 bases and J by 5 bases. This CDR3 has 13 residues. Per germline, CDR1 SGHTA and CDR2 FQGNSA.